The sequence of this TCR beta chain was determined in a study of neurological immune-mediated disorders. The wider study: Of some 34 multiple sclerosis patients, some 30 were relapsing-remitting and 3 secondary progressive. Study observations and caveats: None of the CDR3 amino acid sequences in expanded clones turned up in more than one subject, which points to private repertoires in all groups. None of the features examined (clinical or MRI) was associated with the multiple sclerosis repertoire cluster.

This clonotype was seen a handful of times. Its antigen is unidentified. A much bigger clone sits one base away, suggesting this may be a read error. CDR3 length: 17 residues. V gave up 5 bases and J gave up 4 bases, with 24 bases separating them. Germline CDR1 SGHRS, CDR2 YFSETQ. A 10-nucleotide random UMI tagged transcripts in template-switch 5'RACE cDNA synthesis. TCRdb re-analysed the 5' RACE reads in MiXCR, keeping a single row per CDR3 protein. The sample includes 60,000 to 85,000 distinct CDR3 sequences, around 5.2% of them seen just once. The TCR comes from a man between 18 and 29 years old with multiple sclerosis. This chain joins TRBV5-1 and TRBJ1-1, with D tentatively TRBD1 (6 bases). Sequencing used PBMCs. Here the CDR3 DNA reads TGCGCCAGCAGTTACGGCCGGGGACAAAAGAGGGCCACTGAAGCTTTCTTT. Translation: CASSYGRGQKRATEAFF.